This T cell receptor (beta chain) emerged from a study of T cell changes during pregnancy in multiple sclerosis. The protocol was immunoSEQ multiplex PCR, while the TCRdb copy is restricted to in-frame clones and leaves out a portion. The sample has around 56,000 clones, roughly nine tenths seen once. CDR3 size: 15 residues. Germline V lookup: CDR1 SGHDN, CDR2 FVKESK. V lost 2 bases, J lost 4 bases, and 14 bases lay in between. J is TRBJ1-2 and V is TRBV14; D may be TRBD1 (5 bases). The sequence came from a female donor with multiple sclerosis, enrolled in a pregnancy study. The sample consisted of CD4+ T cells from peripheral blood mononuclear cells, taken in the first trimester of pregnancy. The CDR3 is CASSQIQGSSYGYTF. For the CDR3, the DNA is TGTGCCAGCAGCCAAATCCAGGGATCCTCCTATGGCTACACCTTC. Drawing the rest from reference TRBV14 and TRBJ1-2, the complete variable domain is EAGVTQFPSHSVIEKGQTVTLRCDPISGHDNLYWYRRVMGKEIKFLLHFVKESKQDESGMPNNRFLAERTGGTYSTLKVQPAELEDSGVYFCASSQIQGSSYGYTFGSGTRLTVV.